What follows are 2 T cell receptor beta chains derived from one specimen sequenced in a study of CD8+CD57+ T cells in acquired aplastic anemia. Genomic DNA templated the TCR beta VDJ and CDR3 profiling. Each CDR3 protein is one row after TCRdb ran MiXCR on the reads. The table includes around 170,000 distinct CDR3 sequences, just under 65% detected once. Sequencing was done on a sample of sorted CD4+, CD8+, or CD8+CD57+ T cells (not recorded which) from PBMCs. These receptor sequences come from a human donor in good health.

This clonotype was seen many times. V gene TRBV19 combines with J gene TRBJ1-2; D is unclear. V lost 2 bases, J lost 4 bases, and 14 bases lay in between. The germline V gene has CDR1 LNHDA and CDR2 SQIVND (reference sequence). The CDR3 has 15 amino acids. The CDR3 reads CASSIQRGSFYGYTF. The CDR3 DNA is TGTGCCAGTAGTATACAGCGGGGTAGTTTCTATGGCTACACCTTC.

Remarks on this clonotype: Because the CDR3 is missing its conserved closing phenylalanine or tryptophan, this is likely a read error. CDR3 bases: TGTGCCAGGAGATTAAGCTCTGGGGCCAACGTCCTGACTCTC. This translates into CARRLSSGANVLTL. The V call is TRBV2, the J call TRBJ2-6; D is unclear. This CDR3 is built from 14 residues. Between the trimmed V and J ends, which lost 9 bases and 0 bases, there was a span of 9 bases. Germline CDR1 is SNHLY and CDR2 is FYNNEI.